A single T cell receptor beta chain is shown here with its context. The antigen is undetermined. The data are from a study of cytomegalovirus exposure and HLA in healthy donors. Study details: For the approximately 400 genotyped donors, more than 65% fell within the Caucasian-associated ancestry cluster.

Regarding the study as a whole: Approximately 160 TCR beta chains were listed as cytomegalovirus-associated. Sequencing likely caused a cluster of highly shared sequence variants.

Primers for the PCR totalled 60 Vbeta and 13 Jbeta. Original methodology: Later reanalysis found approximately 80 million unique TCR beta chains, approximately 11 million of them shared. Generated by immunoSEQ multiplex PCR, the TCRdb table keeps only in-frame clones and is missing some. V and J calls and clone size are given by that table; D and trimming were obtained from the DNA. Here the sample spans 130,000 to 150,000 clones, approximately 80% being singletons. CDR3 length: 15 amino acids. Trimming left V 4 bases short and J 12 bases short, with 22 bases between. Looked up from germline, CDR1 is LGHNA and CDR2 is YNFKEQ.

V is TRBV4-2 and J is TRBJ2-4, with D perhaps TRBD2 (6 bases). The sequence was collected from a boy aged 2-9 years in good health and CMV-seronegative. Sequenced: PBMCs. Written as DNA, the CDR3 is TGTGCCAGCAGCCCGGACGGGACTCCCGAGGGAGGTCAGTACTTC. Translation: CASSPDGTPEGGQYF.